The next 32 T cell receptor beta chains were all read from a single sample in a study of OX40 agonist ivuxolimab in advanced cancers. Using immunoSEQ multiplex PCR, the repertoire was profiled, and TCRdb retains in-frame clones only, with some absent. Found here are tens of thousands of clones, 80% to 90% of them singletons; the top ten hold roughly 4.5%. The sequenced sample was CD4+ or CD8+ T cells sorted from blood, obtained in a trial of the OX40 agonist ivuxolimab. The receptors come from an adult with an advanced solid tumor such as melanoma, head and neck, liver or kidney cancer.

The V and J genes are TRBV7-2 and TRBJ1-2; TRBD1 matches at 10 bases. Germline CDR1 is SGHTA and CDR2 is FQGNSA. This CDR3 spans 16 amino acids. V shed 4 bases, J shed 5 bases, and the junction held 10 bases outside the gene matches. The CDR3 nucleotides are TGTGCCAGCAGCTCAAGCCCGGGACAGGGGCGGTATGGCTACACCTTC. Its translation is CASSSSPGQGRYGYTF. Together with reference TRBV7-2 and TRBJ1-2, the CDR3 gives the full variable domain: GAGVSQSPSNKVTEKGKDVELRCDPISGHTALYWYRQSLGQGLEFLIYFQGNSAPDKSGLPSDRFSAERTGGSVSTLTIQRTQQEDSAVYLCASSSSPGQGRYGYTFGSGTRLTVV.

The chain joins TRBV18 to TRBJ2-5; 8 nucleotides line up with TRBD1. Germline CDR1 and CDR2: KGHSH and LQKENI. The CDR3 length is 14 residues. With V trimmed by 2 bases and J by 5 bases, 4 bases remained unmatched. The CDR3 DNA follows: TGTGCCAGCTCACCAGGGCAGGGGGCCGAGACCCAGTACTTC. The encoded protein is CASSPGQGAETQYF.

The rearrangement links TRBV7-8 to TRBJ1-1; D gene uncertain. Germline CDR1 SGHVS, CDR2 FQNEAQ. This CDR3 contains 13 residues. V was pared by 5 bases and J by 1 base, with 8 bases between. CDR3 in DNA: TGTGCCAGCAGCCGTGTGGAGAACACTGAAGCTTTCTTT. This sequence encodes CASSRVENTEAFF.

The J gene is TRBJ1-1, the V gene TRBV7-6; D not resolved. There are 14 residues in the CDR3. Per germline, CDR1 SGHVS and CDR2 FNYEAQ. Trimming stripped 6 bases from V and 6 bases from J, with 17 bases between. The CDR3 nucleotides read TGTGCCAGCAGTGTAGGGCCGCATTTATCTGAAGCTTTCTTT. Its translation is CASSVGPHLSEAFF. The full variable domain, its missing parts supplied by reference TRBV7-6 and TRBJ1-1, is GAGVSQSPRYKVTKRGQDVALRCDPISGHVSLYWYRQALGQGPEFLTYFNYEAQQDKSGLPNDRFSAERPEGSISTLTIQRTEQRDSAMYRCASSVGPHLSEAFFGQGTRLTVV.

In this sample, this clone turned up once. The rearrangement links TRBV7-8 to TRBJ2-1; 11 bases map to TRBD2. Germline values: CDR1 SGHVS, CDR2 FQNEAQ. This CDR3 contains 15 residues. V was clipped by 5 bases and J by 7 bases; unmatched bases: 7. The CDR3 is CASSQLAGGPNEQFF. The CDR3 bases are TGTGCCAGCAGCCAGTTAGCGGGAGGGCCAAATGAGCAGTTCTTC.

The chain combines TRBV7-9 with TRBJ2-5, with 11 bases lining up with TRBD2. CDR1 is SEHNR and CDR2 is FQNEAQ in the germline V gene (reference sequence). This CDR3 has 18 amino acids. Trimming at V came to 3 bases and at J to 4 bases, leaving 13 bases not matched to a gene. The CDR3: CASSFPRSSGGLSETQYF. The CDR3 coding sequence is TGTGCCAGCAGCTTTCCAAGATCTAGCGGGGGGCTGTCAGAGACCCAGTACTTC.

The V call is TRBV2, the J call TRBJ2-5; no firm D call. CDR1 SNHLY and CDR2 FYNNEI come from the germline V gene. V was shortened by 7 bases and J by 3 bases, with 6 bases between the two germline ends. This CDR3 is 11 amino acids long. For the CDR3, the DNA is TGTGCCAGCAAAAAGGAAGAGACCCAGTACTTC. It translates to CASKKEETQYF.

The V call is TRBV4-2, the J call TRBJ2-7; D possibly corresponds to TRBD1 (5 bases). V was trimmed by 1 base and J by 2 bases, leaving 9 bases between them. The CDR3 contains 14 residues. CDR1 LGHNA and CDR2 YNFKEQ come from the germline V gene. CDR3 residues: CASSQGAGPYEQYF. The CDR3 nucleotides are TGTGCCAGCAGCCAAGGGGCAGGGCCCTACGAGCAGTACTTC.

The V gene is TRBV6-1, the J gene TRBJ1-2; no clear D gene. V shed 0 bases and J shed 4 bases, with 12 bases lying between them. The CDR3 length is 15 residues. CDR1 is MNHNS and CDR2 is SASEGT in the germline V gene. CDR3 amino acids: CASSEAPAGFYGYTF. The CDR3 DNA reads as TGTGCCAGCAGTGAAGCCCCGGCCGGGTTCTATGGCTACACCTTC.

The chain couples TRBV23-1 to TRBJ1-4; D is ambiguous. TRBV23-1 is annotated as an ORF whose role is uncertain. Deletions cut 0 bases from V and 5 bases from J, with 19 bases between. This CDR3 is 18 amino acids long. The CDR3 DNA sequence: TGCGCCAGCAGTCAATCTGGGTATCCCTATGGAACAAATGAAAAACTGTTTTTT. This encodes CASSQSGYPYGTNEKLFF.

The chain combines TRBV21-1 with TRBJ2-2; the table's D call, TRBD1, has no DNA check behind it. TRBV21-1 is reported as a pseudogene. The length of the CDR3 is 16 residues. This CDR3 is CASTRWTGVNTGELFF. The CDR3 nucleotides are TGTGCCAGCACCCGTTGGACAGGGGTTAACACCGGGGAGCTGTTTTTT.

This chain joins TRBV5-6 and TRBJ1-3; 7 bases are shared with TRBD1. The CDR3 has 17 residues. Trimming cost V 0 bases and J 1 base; bases outside gene matches: 7. Germline V CDR1 and CDR2: SGHDT, YYEEEE. CDR3 sequence (DNA): TGTGCCAGCAGCTTGGCGCAGTCAGGGGGTTCTGGAAACACCATATATTTT. Amino acids: CASSLAQSGGSGNTIYF. Full variable domain (missing parts from reference TRBV5-6 and TRBJ1-3): DAGVTQSPTHLIKTRGQQVTLRCSPKSGHDTVSWYQQALGQGPQFIFQYYEEEERQRGNFPDRFSGHQFPNYSSELNVNALLLGDSALYLCASSLAQSGGSGNTIYFGEGSWLTVV.

The J gene is TRBJ2-7, the V gene TRBV5-4; D may be TRBD1 (6 bases). Germline lookup yields CDR1 SGHNT and CDR2 YYREEE (reference sequence). Trimming took off 0 bases at V and 6 bases at J, with 10 bases between the two ends. There are 13 residues in the CDR3. CDR3 in amino acids: CASSLEQGSEQYF. The DNA of the CDR3 is TGTGCCAGCAGCTTGGAACAGGGATCCGAGCAGTACTTC.

This clone was found once. This same CDR3 is encoded by further DNA sequences in the sample. The CDR3 loop is CSVPGLAVLETQYF. The CDR3 DNA reads as TGCAGCGTTCCGGGACTAGCGGTCTTAGAGACCCAGTACTTC. The chain joins TRBV29-1 to TRBJ2-5; 11 nucleotides match TRBD2. The CDR3 has 14 residues. Per the germline V gene, CDR1 is SQVTM and CDR2 is ANQGSEA. Unmatched junction bases numbered 6, after V lost 5 bases and J lost 4 bases.

The chain carries TRBV7-9 and TRBJ2-7, with TRBD1 matching 7 bases. The CDR3 sequence is 13 residues long. Germline values: CDR1 SEHNR, CDR2 FQNEAQ (reference sequence). The ends lost 5 bases at V and 3 bases at J; junction bases unmatched: 4. CDR3 DNA: TGTGCCAGCAGCCCCGGACAGGACTACGAGCAGTACTTC. Amino acid sequence: CASSPGQDYEQYF.

V gene TRBV5-1 combines with J gene TRBJ2-1, with unresolved D. V shed 4 bases and J shed 5 bases, with 10 bases lying between them. The CDR3 spans 13 residues. Germline V gene sequence: CDR1 SGHRS, CDR2 YFSETQ. This chain's CDR3 is CASSHSPNNEQFF. CDR3 DNA sequence: TGCGCCAGCAGCCATAGTCCTAACAATGAGCAGTTCTTC.

The chain joins TRBV28 to TRBJ1-2; the match to TRBD1 covers 8 bases. J was trimmed by 2 bases and V by 7 bases; bases with no gene match: 6. Germline V gene sequence: CDR1 MDHEN, CDR2 SYDVKM. The CDR3 spans 14 residues. The CDR3 region is CASKQTGENYGYTF. The CDR3 DNA reads TGTGCCAGCAAACAGACAGGGGAGAACTATGGCTACACCTTC.

V and J are TRBV7-9 and TRBJ2-1; D gene unclear. The V gene's germline CDR1 is SEHNR and CDR2 FQNEAQ (reference sequence). The CDR3 is made up of 16 amino acids. Trimming removed 1 base at V and 0 bases at J, with 10 bases between. The CDR3 nucleotides read TGTGCCAGCAGCTTAGATGAGTCCCCCTCCTACAATGAGCAGTTCTTC. Its protein product is CASSLDESPSYNEQFF.

As concerns this clone: Relative to the germline gene, one junction end is altered; a read error may explain this. V usage is TRBV7-8 and J usage is TRBJ1-5, with D uncertain. The CDR3 runs 15 residues. From germline, CDR1 is SGHVS and CDR2 FQNEAQ. CDR3 nucleotide sequence: TGTGCCACCAGCTGGGGAGAGGGTAGCAATCAGCCCCAGCATTTT. Its translation is CATSWGEGSNQPQHF.

The rearrangement uses TRBV28 and TRBJ2-2; 8 nucleotides match TRBD2. The germline gives CDR1 MDHEN, CDR2 SYDVKM. The ends lost 10 bases at V and 4 bases at J; junction bases unmatched: 8. CDR3 length: 14 amino acids. For the CDR3, the DNA is TGTGCCATCGAGCGGGAGATAGGCACCGGGGAGCTGTTTTTT. Protein product: CAIEREIGTGELFF.

The chain joins TRBV11-2 to TRBJ1-6; 7 positions match TRBD1. The germline gives CDR1 SGHAT, CDR2 FQNNGV. Unmatched junction bases numbered 2, after V lost 1 base and J lost 8 bases. CDR3 length equals 14 residues. This CDR3 is CASSLGRGYSPLHF. The CDR3 DNA is TGTGCCAGCAGCTTAGGCAGGGGGTATTCACCCCTCCACTTT.

There are a few counts of this clone. As DNA, the CDR3 is TGTGCCAGCAGCTTGACGCTAGCGGCAAGCTCCTACGAGCAGTACTTC. Its protein is CASSLTLAASSYEQYF. J is TRBJ2-7 and V is TRBV11-2; 7 bases map to TRBD2. The germline gives CDR1 SGHAT, CDR2 FQNNGV. V lost 3 bases to trimming and J lost 0 bases; unmatched junction nucleotides: 8. CDR3 length: 16 residues.

V usage is TRBV2 and J usage is TRBJ2-7, with a tentative D call TRBD1 (6 bases). CDR1 is SNHLY, CDR2 FYNNEI, per germline. The CDR3 runs to 15 residues. Trimming shortened V by 1 base and J by 2 bases, and 12 bases separated the two germline ends. The CDR3 region has the DNA TGTGCCAGCAGTGAAGTGGACAGTCATACCTACGAGCAGTACTTC. It is translated as CASSEVDSHTYEQYF.

The chain recombines TRBV4-1 with TRBJ2-5; D gene ambiguous. The V gene lost 4 bases and the J gene lost 5 bases, with 11 bases spanning the gap. Germline CDR1 reads MGHRA; CDR2 reads YSYEKL. The CDR3 contains 13 residues. In DNA form, the CDR3 reads TGCGCCAGCAGCCTCCTCCCCCGGGAGACCCAGTACTTC. Translated: CASSLLPRETQYF.

CDR3 in amino acids: CASSQVPGTSWDGYTF. The CDR3 nucleotides read TGCGCCAGCAGCCAAGTCCCTGGGACTTCCTGGGATGGCTACACCTTC. The J gene is TRBJ1-2, the V gene TRBV4-1; D might be TRBD1 (5 bases). V was cut by 1 base and J by 6 bases, with 18 bases left in between. Germline V gives CDR1 MGHRA, CDR2 YSYEKL. CDR3 length: 16 amino acids.

This chain links TRBV11-3 with TRBJ2-2; possibly TRBD2 for D (7 bases). CDR3 length equals 15 residues. V dropped 5 bases and J dropped 3 bases, with 13 bases sitting between them. CDR1 and CDR2 from the germline V gene are SGHNT and YENEEA. The CDR3 reads CASSLGGRDTGELFF. The CDR3 region has the DNA TGTGCCAGCAGCCTCGGGGGGCGGGACACCGGGGAGCTGTTTTTT.

The CDR3 region is CASSSGFSNQPQHF. The DNA for the CDR3 is TGTGCCAGCAGTTCGGGGTTTAGCAATCAGCCCCAGCATTTT. The chain has TRBV28 and TRBJ1-5; D unclear. The CDR3 contains 14 residues. The V gene lost 4 bases and the J gene lost 0 bases, with 7 bases spanning the gap. The germline CDR1 and CDR2 sequences are MDHEN and SYDVKM.

The chain links TRBV6-1 to TRBJ2-5; no firm D call. The CDR3 contains 15 residues. Trimming removed 6 bases from V and 5 bases from J, with 19 bases in between. Germline V gives CDR1 MNHNS, CDR2 SASEGT. In nucleotides, the CDR3 is TGTGCCAGCAGGAAAATTTTGAATGCTGGGGAGACCCAGTACTTC. It encodes CASRKILNAGETQYF.

V is TRBV7-6 and J is TRBJ2-7; a possible D gene is TRBD2 (5 bases). V lost 3 bases and J 7 bases, leaving 13 bases between the germline ends. This CDR3 is 13 amino acids long. Germline CDR1 is SGHVS and CDR2 is FNYEAQ. CDR3 residues: CASSLSGRGEQYF. CDR3 coding DNA: TGTGCCAGCAGCTTGTCGGGTCGAGGGGAGCAGTACTTC.

This clone was seen just once. The CDR3 spells CAIGQGSRTGGADTQYF. DNA of the CDR3: TGTGCCATCGGTCAGGGTTCCCGGACAGGGGGCGCAGATACGCAGTATTTT. This sequence joins TRBV10-3 and TRBJ2-3; 11 bases align to TRBD1. The CDR3 is 17 amino acids. Germline V lookup: CDR1 ENHRY, CDR2 SYGVKD. Unmatched junction bases numbered 14, after V lost 8 bases and J lost 4 bases.

This chain links TRBV9 with TRBJ2-7; D not resolved. CDR3 size: 15 residues. Germline-derived CDR1 and CDR2 are SGDLS and YYNGEE. The germline V and J ends were trimmed by 0 bases and 3 bases, with 13 bases remaining between them. CDR3 in DNA: TGTGCCAGCAGCGTAGATGACGGAAAGGGCTACGAGCAGTACTTC. It encodes CASSVDDGKGYEQYF.

The chain recombines TRBV30 with TRBJ1-2, with unresolved D. CDR1 GTSNPN and CDR2 SVGIG come from the germline V gene (reference sequence). CDR3 length: 13 amino acids. V lost 4 bases to trimming and J lost 4 bases, with 13 bases between them. CDR3 nucleotides: TGTGCCTGGACGCGGGGAACGAGCTATGGCTACACCTTC. The encoded protein is CAWTRGTSYGYTF.